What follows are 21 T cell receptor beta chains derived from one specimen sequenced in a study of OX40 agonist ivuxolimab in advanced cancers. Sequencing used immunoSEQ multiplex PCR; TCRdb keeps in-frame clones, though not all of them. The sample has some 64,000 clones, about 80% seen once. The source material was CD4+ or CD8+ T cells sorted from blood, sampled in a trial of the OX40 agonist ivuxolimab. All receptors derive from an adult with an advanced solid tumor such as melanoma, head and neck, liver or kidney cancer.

DNA for the CDR3: TGCGCCAGCAGCTTCGGAGCAAGCCTCCCATCCTACGAGCAGTACTTC. As protein: CASSFGASLPSYEQYF. The J gene is TRBJ2-7, the V gene TRBV5-1; D uncertain. Germline V gene data show CDR1 as SGHRS and CDR2 as YFSETQ. V was cut by 2 bases and J by 1 base, with 16 bases left in between. This CDR3 region has 16 residues.

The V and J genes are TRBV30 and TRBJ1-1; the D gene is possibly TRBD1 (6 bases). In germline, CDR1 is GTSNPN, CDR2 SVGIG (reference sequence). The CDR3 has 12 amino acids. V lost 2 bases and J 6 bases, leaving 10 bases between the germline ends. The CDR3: CAWSRGGPEAFF. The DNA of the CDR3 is TGTGCCTGGAGTCGGGGGGGCCCTGAAGCTTTCTTT. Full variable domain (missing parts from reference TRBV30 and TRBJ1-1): SQTIHQWPATLVQPVGSPLSLECTVEGTSNPNLYWYRQAAGRGLQLLFYSVGIGQISSEVPQNLSASRPQDRQFILSSKKLLLSDSGFYLCAWSRGGPEAFFGQGTRLTVV.

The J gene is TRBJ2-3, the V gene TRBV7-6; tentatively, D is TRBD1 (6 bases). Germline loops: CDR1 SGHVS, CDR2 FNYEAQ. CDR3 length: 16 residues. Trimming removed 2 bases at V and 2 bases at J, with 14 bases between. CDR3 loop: CASSLWSPGDTDTQYF. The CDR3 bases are TGTGCCAGCAGCTTATGGTCCCCAGGGGACACAGATACGCAGTATTTT. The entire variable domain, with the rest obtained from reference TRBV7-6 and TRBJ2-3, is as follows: GAGVSQSPRYKVTKRGQDVALRCDPISGHVSLYWYRQALGQGPEFLTYFNYEAQQDKSGLPNDRFSAERPEGSISTLTIQRTEQRDSAMYRCASSLWSPGDTDTQYFGPGTRLTVL.

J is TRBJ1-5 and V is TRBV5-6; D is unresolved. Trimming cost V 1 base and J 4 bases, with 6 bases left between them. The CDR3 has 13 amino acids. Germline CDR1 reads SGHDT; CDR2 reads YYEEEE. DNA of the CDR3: TGTGCCAGCAGCTTGCAATCAAATCAGCCCCAGCATTTT. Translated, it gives CASSLQSNQPQHF.

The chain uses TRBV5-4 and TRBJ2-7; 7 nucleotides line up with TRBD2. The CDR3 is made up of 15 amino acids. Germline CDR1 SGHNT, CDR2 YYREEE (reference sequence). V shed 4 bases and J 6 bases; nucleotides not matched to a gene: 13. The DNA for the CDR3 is TGTGCCAGCAGCCCGGGGGGAGGGAGGCGGGCCGAGCAGTACTTC. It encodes CASSPGGGRRAEQYF.

The CDR3 nucleotides read TGTGCCACCCACGAGGGGACACTTCGGGGAGAGACCCAGTACTTC. Its protein product is CATHEGTLRGETQYF. V gene TRBV6-1 combines with J gene TRBJ2-5, with D possibly TRBD1 on 6 matching bases. V lost 10 bases to trimming and J lost 4 bases, with 22 bases between them. The CDR3 extends over 15 amino acids. Germline loops: CDR1 MNHNS, CDR2 SASEGT.

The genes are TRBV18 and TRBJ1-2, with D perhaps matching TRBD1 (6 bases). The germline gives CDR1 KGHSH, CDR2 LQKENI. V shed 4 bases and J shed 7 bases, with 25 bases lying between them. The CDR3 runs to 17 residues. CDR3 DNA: TGTGCCAGCTCACTACAAACGCCGGGGCAGGGGAGTGGTGGCTACACCTTC. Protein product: CASSLQTPGQGSGGYTF.

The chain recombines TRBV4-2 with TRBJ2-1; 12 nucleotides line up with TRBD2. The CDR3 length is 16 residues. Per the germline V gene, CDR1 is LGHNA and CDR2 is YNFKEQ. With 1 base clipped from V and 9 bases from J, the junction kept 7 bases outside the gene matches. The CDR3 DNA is TGTGCCAGCAGCCAAGCCCCTAGCGGGGGGGCGAGTGAGCAGTTCTTC. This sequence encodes CASSQAPSGGASEQFF.

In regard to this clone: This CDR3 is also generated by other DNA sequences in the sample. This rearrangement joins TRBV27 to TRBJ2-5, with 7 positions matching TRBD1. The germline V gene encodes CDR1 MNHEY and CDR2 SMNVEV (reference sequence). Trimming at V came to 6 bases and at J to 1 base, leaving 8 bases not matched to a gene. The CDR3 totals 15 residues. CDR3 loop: CASSRSGTAQETQYF. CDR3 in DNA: TGTGCCAGCAGCAGGTCCGGGACAGCCCAAGAGACCCAGTACTTC.

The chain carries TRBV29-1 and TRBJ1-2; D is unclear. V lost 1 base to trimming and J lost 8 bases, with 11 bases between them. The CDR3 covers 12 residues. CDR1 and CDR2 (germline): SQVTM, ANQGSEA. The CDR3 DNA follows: TGCAGCGTTGAAGTCCCTCCCCAGGGCTACACCTTC. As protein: CSVEVPPQGYTF.

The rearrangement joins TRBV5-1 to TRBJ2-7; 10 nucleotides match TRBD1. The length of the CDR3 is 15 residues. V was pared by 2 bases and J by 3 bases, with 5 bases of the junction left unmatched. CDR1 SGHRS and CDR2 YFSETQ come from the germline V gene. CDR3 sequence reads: CASSLTTGGYYEQYF. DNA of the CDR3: TGCGCCAGCAGCTTAACGACAGGGGGCTACTACGAGCAGTACTTC.

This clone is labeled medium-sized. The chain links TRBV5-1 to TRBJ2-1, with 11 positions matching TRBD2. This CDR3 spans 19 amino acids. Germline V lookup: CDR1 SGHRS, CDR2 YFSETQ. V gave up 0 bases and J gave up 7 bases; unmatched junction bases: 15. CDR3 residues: CASSLARRPGLAVQNEQFF. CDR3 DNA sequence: TGCGCCAGCAGCTTGGCCCGGCGGCCGGGACTAGCGGTTCAGAATGAGCAGTTCTTC.

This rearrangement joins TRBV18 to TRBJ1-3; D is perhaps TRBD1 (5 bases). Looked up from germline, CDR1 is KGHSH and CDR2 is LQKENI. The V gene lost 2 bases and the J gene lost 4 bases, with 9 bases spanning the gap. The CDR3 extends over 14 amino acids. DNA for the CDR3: TGTGCCAGCTCACCAAGACCAGGGGGAAACACCATATATTTT. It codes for CASSPRPGGNTIYF.

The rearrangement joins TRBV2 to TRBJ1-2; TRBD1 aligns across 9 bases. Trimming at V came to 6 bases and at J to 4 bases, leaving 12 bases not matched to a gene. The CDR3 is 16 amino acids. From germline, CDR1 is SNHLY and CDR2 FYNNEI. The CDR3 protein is CASRPGQGSIVYGYTF. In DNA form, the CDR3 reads TGTGCCAGCAGGCCGGGACAGGGATCTATAGTCTATGGCTACACCTTC.

The CDR3 bases are TGTGCCAGCAGTGGTTCCACTAAGTTGAGCTCCTATAATTCACCCCTCCACTTT. Encoded protein: CASSGSTKLSSYNSPLHF. The chain carries TRBV6-1 and TRBJ1-6; D is undetermined. V was cut by 4 bases and J by 0 bases, with 16 bases left in between. The V gene's germline CDR1 is MNHNS and CDR2 SASEGT. There are 18 residues in the CDR3.

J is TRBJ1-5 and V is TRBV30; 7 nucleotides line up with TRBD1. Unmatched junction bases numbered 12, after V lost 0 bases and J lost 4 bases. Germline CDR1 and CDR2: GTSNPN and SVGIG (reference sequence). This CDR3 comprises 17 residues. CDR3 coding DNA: TGTGCCTGGAGTGTGGGGCGGGGACAGAGTTTAAATCAGCCCCAGCATTTT. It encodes CAWSVGRGQSLNQPQHF.

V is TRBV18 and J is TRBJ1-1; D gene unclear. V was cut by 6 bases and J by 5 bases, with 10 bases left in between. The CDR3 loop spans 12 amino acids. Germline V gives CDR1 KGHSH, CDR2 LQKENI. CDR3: CASSAGRTEAFF. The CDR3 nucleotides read TGTGCCAGCTCCGCGGGGAGAACTGAAGCTTTCTTT.

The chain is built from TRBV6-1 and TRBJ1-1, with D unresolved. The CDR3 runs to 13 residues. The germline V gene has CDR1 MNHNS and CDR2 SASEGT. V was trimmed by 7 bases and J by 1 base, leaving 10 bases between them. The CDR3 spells CASKVTGNTEAFF. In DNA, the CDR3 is TGTGCCAGCAAGGTTACGGGGAACACTGAAGCTTTCTTT.

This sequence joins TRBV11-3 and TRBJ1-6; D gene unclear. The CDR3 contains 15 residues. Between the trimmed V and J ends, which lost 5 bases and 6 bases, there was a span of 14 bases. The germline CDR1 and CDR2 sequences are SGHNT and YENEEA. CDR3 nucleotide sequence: TGTGCCAGCAGCCAGACCGGGAGCCCTAATTCACCCCTCCACTTT. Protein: CASSQTGSPNSPLHF.

CDR3 loop: CASSDTGSYGYTF. The CDR3 bases are TGTGCCAGCAGTGACACAGGGTCTTATGGCTACACCTTC. The gene calls are TRBV2 and TRBJ1-2; a possible D gene is TRBD1 (6 bases). The CDR3 contains 13 residues. CDR1 SNHLY and CDR2 FYNNEI come from the germline V gene. The V end lost 3 bases, the J end lost 5 bases, and 10 bases lay between the germline ends.

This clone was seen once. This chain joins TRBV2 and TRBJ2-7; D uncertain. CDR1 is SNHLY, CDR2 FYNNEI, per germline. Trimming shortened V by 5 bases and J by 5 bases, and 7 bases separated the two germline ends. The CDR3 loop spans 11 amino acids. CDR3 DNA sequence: TGTGCCAGCAGTATCACGCACGAGCAGTACTTC. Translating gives CASSITHEQYF.